The next 23 T cell receptor beta chains were all read from a single sample in a study of monozygotic twins with inflammatory bowel disease (dated by TCRdb to the late 2010s). The library was obtained by 5' RACE. Reads for this sample came from an Illumina HiSeq 2500. TCRdb reprocessed the reads and provides one entry for every CDR3 protein sequence; no DNA is given. This sample's table has entries for 160,000 or so distinct CDR3 sequences. The top ten clonotypes cover 2% to 3% of the sample. The sample consisted of blood. The origin of the receptors is a human donor with ulcerative colitis or Crohn's disease, or a healthy co-twin of an affected twin (not recorded which).

V gene TRBV6-5 combines with J gene TRBJ2-3; TCRdb selects TRBD2, and the lack of DNA leaves this call unchecked. The germline gives CDR1 MNHEY, CDR2 SVGAGI. This CDR3 region has 17 residues. The CDR3 loop is CASSYLSSGRGADTQYF.

This chain uses TRBV20-1 with TRBJ1-2; with no DNA, the TCRdb D assignment of TRBD1 cannot be verified. The CDR3 loop spans 12 amino acids. Germline CDR1 DFQATT, CDR2 SNEGSKA (reference sequence). The chain's CDR3 is CSAVGAGHGYTF.

The V gene is TRBV7-2, the J gene TRBJ2-3; the D call of TRBD2 rests on TCRdb alone, since no DNA is present to check it. Germline V CDR1 and CDR2: SGHTA, FQGNSA. The CDR3 is made up of 14 amino acids. The CDR3 sequence is CASRPTSGPTTQYF.

The J gene is TRBJ1-4, the V gene TRBV12-3 or TRBV12-4. The CDR3 is 12 amino acids. This CDR3 is CASSSLREKLFF.

The CDR3 protein is CASSSTGTSGGEQFF. The rearrangement joins TRBV28 to TRBJ2-1; TCRdb returns TRBD2, unconfirmable since there is no DNA. The CDR3 contains 15 residues. The germline gives CDR1 MDHEN, CDR2 SYDVKM.

The chain employs TRBV7-3 and TRBJ1-5; no DNA is available, so the TRBD1 call from TCRdb remains unchecked. The CDR3 loop spans 16 amino acids. Germline V gene lookup returns CDR1 SGHTA and CDR2 FQGTGA. CDR3 residues: CASSPGQGSSNQPQHF.

This rearrangement joins TRBV7-3 to TRBJ2-5; TCRdb's assignment of TRBD1 cannot be checked, as there is no DNA. The CDR3 runs to 13 residues. Germline loops: CDR1 SGHTA, CDR2 FQGTGA. The CDR3 spells CASSLTGAETQYF.

The V gene is TRBV5-4, the J gene TRBJ2-5; the D call from TCRdb, TRBD2, cannot be confirmed without DNA. The germline V gene encodes CDR1 SGHNT and CDR2 YYREEE (reference sequence). The CDR3 totals 14 residues. The CDR3 loop reads CASSPREGGETQYF.

V and J are TRBV12-3 or TRBV12-4 and TRBJ1-2; TCRdb designates TRBD1, a call that cannot be tested without DNA. The CDR3 is made up of 13 amino acids. The CDR3 spells CASSSQGSYGYTF.

J is TRBJ2-1 and V is TRBV10-3; the TRBD2 assignment by TCRdb is unverifiable without DNA. Germline loops: CDR1 ENHRY, CDR2 SYGVKD. The CDR3 length is 20 residues. The CDR3 here is CAISDGYEGTSGSSYNEQFF.

CDR3 region: CASSLGSGYNSPLHF. The chain employs TRBV7-3 and TRBJ1-6. This CDR3 contains 15 residues. Germline V gene sequence: CDR1 SGHTA, CDR2 FQGTGA.

The chain links TRBV10-3 to TRBJ2-5; with no DNA, the TCRdb D assignment of TRBD1 cannot be verified. The germline V gene encodes CDR1 ENHRY and CDR2 SYGVKD. The length of the CDR3 is 13 residues. The CDR3 is CAISQDEGETQYF.

The V gene is TRBV4-3, the J gene TRBJ2-1. From germline, CDR1 is LGHNA and CDR2 YSLEER. This CDR3 is 13 amino acids long. The CDR3 loop reads CASSQGTYNEQFF.

The V gene is TRBV5-1, the J gene TRBJ2-2; TCRdb's D call of TRBD1 is untestable without DNA. CDR3 length equals 16 residues. Germline CDR1 reads SGHRS; CDR2 reads YFSETQ. The CDR3 region is CASSPMGTGNTGELFF.

The rearrangement uses TRBV11-2 and TRBJ2-3; the TCRdb call, TRBD1, lacks DNA for checking. The CDR3 runs to 16 residues. Germline values: CDR1 SGHAT, CDR2 FQNNGV. CDR3 loop: CASSLTSGGPTDTQYF.

The rearrangement joins TRBV7-9 to TRBJ2-5; there is no DNA to check the TCRdb D call of TRBD1. Germline assignment: CDR1 SEHNR and CDR2 FQNEAQ (reference sequence). CDR3 length equals 14 residues. This CDR3 is CASSFAGGFETQYF.

The rearrangement links TRBV20-1 to TRBJ2-3; the TCRdb D gene call, TRBD2, has no DNA to confirm it. CDR1 is DFQATT and CDR2 is SNEGSKA in the germline V gene (reference sequence). The length of the CDR3 is 15 residues. CDR3 in amino acids: CSASIQRGGLRGQYF.

This sequence joins TRBV6-6 and TRBJ1-5; TCRdb indicates TRBD1, and absent DNA this call remains unverified. CDR1 and CDR2 (germline): MNHNY, SVGAGI (reference sequence). The length of the CDR3 is 12 residues. The CDR3 here is CASSVTDQPQHF.

V is TRBV15 and J is TRBJ2-2; TCRdb returns TRBD2, unconfirmable since there is no DNA. The CDR3 runs 18 residues. The germline V gene has CDR1 LNHNV and CDR2 YYDKDF (reference sequence). CDR3: CATSRDEERGANTGELFF. The full variable domain, its missing parts supplied by reference TRBV15 and TRBJ2-2, is DAMVIQNPRYQVTQFGKPVTLSCSQTLNHNVMYWYQQKSSQAPKLLFHYYDKDFNNEADTPDNFQSRRPNTSFCFLDIRSPGLGDTAMYLCATSRDEERGANTGELFFGEGSRLTVL.

The CDR3 reads CSARDRTVNTEAFF. The J gene is TRBJ1-1, the V gene TRBV20-1. Germline lookup yields CDR1 DFQATT and CDR2 SNEGSKA (reference sequence). The CDR3 length is 14 residues.

This chain uses TRBV5-1 with TRBJ2-3; TCRdb's D call of TRBD2 is untestable without DNA. The CDR3 contains 17 residues. Germline CDR1 is SGHRS and CDR2 is YFSETQ. The CDR3 region is CASSLGPAGEDTDTQYF.

This rearrangement joins TRBV12-3 or TRBV12-4 to TRBJ1-3; without DNA, the TCRdb call of TRBD1 cannot be checked. This CDR3 is built from 16 residues. The CDR3 reads CASSANPQDSENTIYF.

The chain recombines TRBV7-3 with TRBJ2-3; TCRdb's D call, TRBD2, is unchecked because there is no DNA. This CDR3 is built from 14 residues. Germline V gene lookup returns CDR1 SGHTA and CDR2 FQGTGA. The CDR3 here is CASSLLPTTDTQYF.